This is a list of T cell receptor beta chains from one sample in a study of T cell responses to AZD1222 COVID-19 vaccine. Here immunoSEQ multiplex PCR was the method, and the copy in TCRdb shows in-frame clones only, minus some. The table shows some 110,000 clones, with more than 80% occurring only once. The sequences come from peripheral blood, collected on day 0 of AZD1222 vaccination. These receptor sequences come from an adult in good health. Each CDR3 is given with its conserved first and last residue. D genes are given only for firm matches. Clone size, where shown, is once, few, many, or a class for clones that have expanded.

v_gene: TRBV5-1
j_gene: TRBJ1-2
abundance: NA
d_gene: NA
CDR3nt: TGCGCCAGCCGGAGGGAGCTTCCCTATGGCTACACCTTC
CDR3aa: CASRRELPYGYTF

v_gene: TRBV19
j_gene: TRBJ2-3
abundance: NA
d_gene: NA
CDR3nt: TGTGCCAGTAGTATTGAACGGGTGAGGACAGCCCGGTTGACAGATACGCAGTATTTT
CDR3aa: CASSIERVRTARLTDTQYF

v_gene: TRBV27
j_gene: TRBJ2-3
abundance: NA
d_gene: NA
CDR3nt: TGTGCCAGCAGCCGGGCAAGCACAGATACGCAGTATTTT
CDR3aa: CASSRASTDTQYF

v_gene: TRBV7-9
j_gene: TRBJ2-1
abundance: once
d_gene: TRBD2
CDR3nt: TGTGCCAGCAGCTCGACTAGCGGGGGGTATGGGCAGTTCTTC
CDR3aa: CASSSTSGGYGQFF

v_gene: TRBV6-2/TRBV6-3
j_gene: TRBJ2-4
abundance: NA
d_gene: TRBD1
CDR3nt: TGTGCCAGCAGTTACTCAGGACAGGAGGCCAAAAACATTCAGTACTTC
CDR3aa: CASSYSGQEAKNIQYF

v_gene: TRBV6-5
j_gene: TRBJ1-4
abundance: NA
d_gene: NA
CDR3nt: TGTGCCAGCAGTTACTCAGGAATCGCTGAAAAACTGTTTTTT
CDR3aa: CASSYSGIAEKLFF

v_gene: TRBV28
j_gene: TRBJ2-7
abundance: once
d_gene: NA
CDR3nt: TGTGCCAGTCGCCTTGGAGGGGGCAGCGAGCAGTACTTC
CDR3aa: CASRLGGGSEQYF

v_gene: TRBV27
j_gene: TRBJ2-7
abundance: once
d_gene: TRBD2
CDR3nt: TGTGCCAGCAGGAAAAGCGGGGGCGCCGGGTACGAGCAGTACTTC
CDR3aa: CASRKSGGAGYEQYF

v_gene: TRBV3-1/TRBV3-2
j_gene: TRBJ2-1
abundance: NA
d_gene: NA
CDR3nt: TGTGCCAGCTCTGGGCTGGAGGGGGCTGAGCAGTTCTTC
CDR3aa: CASSGLEGAEQFF

v_gene: TRBV4-1
j_gene: TRBJ1-2
abundance: NA
d_gene: TRBD1
CDR3nt: TGCGCCAGCAGCCAGGGACAGAACTCTAACTATGGCTACACCTTC
CDR3aa: CASSQGQNSNYGYTF

v_gene: TRBV7-8
j_gene: TRBJ2-7
abundance: few
d_gene: TRBD2
CDR3nt: TGTGCCAGCAGCGGACTAGCTGGGTACGAGCAGTACTTC
CDR3aa: CASSGLAGYEQYF

v_gene: TRBV6-5
j_gene: TRBJ2-2
abundance: NA
d_gene: NA
CDR3nt: TGTGCCAGCAGTAGCAACACCGGGGAGCTGTTTTTT
CDR3aa: CASSSNTGELFF

v_gene: TRBV2
j_gene: TRBJ2-7
abundance: NA
d_gene: NA
CDR3nt: TGTGCCAGCACCCCCGGGACGGAGGTCTACGAGCAGTACTTC
CDR3aa: CASTPGTEVYEQYF

v_gene: TRBV4-2
j_gene: TRBJ1-6
abundance: NA
d_gene: NA
CDR3nt: TGTGCCAGCAGCCAAGAGGGCCCGGTCGGTTCACCCCTCCACTTT
CDR3aa: CASSQEGPVGSPLHF

v_gene: TRBV19
j_gene: TRBJ1-2
abundance: NA
d_gene: TRBD1
CDR3nt: TGTGCCAGTAGTCTAGGAGGGACAGTACACCTCTATGGCTACACCTTC
CDR3aa: CASSLGGTVHLYGYTF

v_gene: TRBV27
j_gene: TRBJ1-1
abundance: once
d_gene: NA
CDR3nt: TGTGCCAGCAGGACCCACACGGGCACTGAAGCTTTCTTT
CDR3aa: CASRTHTGTEAFF

v_gene: TRBV9
j_gene: TRBJ1-4
abundance: NA
d_gene: NA
CDR3nt: TGTGCCAGCGCCCTAGGCGGGGTTAATGAAAAACTGTTTTTT
CDR3aa: CASALGGVNEKLFF

v_gene: TRBV7-2
j_gene: TRBJ1-1
abundance: NA
d_gene: NA
CDR3nt: TGTGCCAGCAGCTTAGGTATGAACACTGAAGCTTTCTTT
CDR3aa: CASSLGMNTEAFF

v_gene: TRBV24-1
j_gene: TRBJ1-2
abundance: NA
d_gene: NA
CDR3nt: TGTGCCACCAGTGATTTGGACGGCTACACCTTC
CDR3aa: CATSDLDGYTF

v_gene: TRBV7-3
j_gene: TRBJ1-1
abundance: NA
d_gene: NA
CDR3nt: TGTGCCAGCAGCTTAACGAGGGACGGACGTGAAGCTTTCTTT
CDR3aa: CASSLTRDGREAFF

v_gene: TRBV15
j_gene: TRBJ2-6
abundance: NA
d_gene: NA
CDR3nt: TGTGCCACCAGCAGAGGGTACAGTAACTCTGGGGCCAACGTCCTGACTTTC
CDR3aa: CATSRGYSNSGANVLTF

v_gene: TRBV10-2
j_gene: TRBJ2-5
abundance: NA
d_gene: NA
CDR3nt: TGCGCCAGCAGTGAGTCGAGCAGGGTCAGGGAGACCCAGTACTTC
CDR3aa: CASSESSRVRETQYF

v_gene: TRBV7-8
j_gene: TRBJ2-7
abundance: few
d_gene: TRBD2
CDR3nt: TGTGCCAGCAGCATCGGGACTAGCGACTACTACGAGCAGTACTTC
CDR3aa: CASSIGTSDYYEQYF

v_gene: TRBV5-5
j_gene: TRBJ2-3
abundance: NA
d_gene: NA
CDR3nt: TGTGCCAGCAGCCCCTGGTGGGGTAGCACAGATACGCAGTATTTT
CDR3aa: CASSPWWGSTDTQYF

v_gene: TRBV5-4
j_gene: TRBJ2-1
abundance: NA
d_gene: TRBD1
CDR3nt: TGTGCCAGCCTTAATGGGGACAGGGGCTACAATGAGCAGTTCTTC
CDR3aa: CASLNGDRGYNEQFF

v_gene: TRBV6-1
j_gene: TRBJ1-6
abundance: NA
d_gene: NA
CDR3nt: TGTGCCAGCAGGGAAGAAGGGTATAATTCACCCCTCCACTTT
CDR3aa: CASREEGYNSPLHF

v_gene: TRBV5-1
j_gene: TRBJ2-7
abundance: NA
d_gene: NA
CDR3nt: TGCGCCAGCAGCTTGGCTGGCGGGACCCTCTACGAGCAGTACTTC
CDR3aa: CASSLAGGTLYEQYF

v_gene: TRBV6-5
j_gene: TRBJ2-7
abundance: few
d_gene: NA
CDR3nt: TGTGCCAGCTTGGAGCGGCTTCCCCTGAAGGCGTACTTC
CDR3aa: CASLERLPLKAYF

v_gene: TRBV4-3
j_gene: TRBJ1-6
abundance: NA
d_gene: TRBD1
CDR3nt: TGCGCCAGCAGCCCTAGACAGGGAGGATCACCCCTCCACTTT
CDR3aa: CASSPRQGGSPLHF

v_gene: TRBV30
j_gene: TRBJ1-2
abundance: NA
d_gene: NA
CDR3nt: TGTGCCTGGAGTGGGTCCTTTGGGGGCACCAACTATGGCTACACCTTC
CDR3aa: CAWSGSFGGTNYGYTF

v_gene: TRBV28
j_gene: TRBJ1-5
abundance: few
d_gene: NA
CDR3nt: TGTGCCAGCAGTCCAACTAGTCGGGTTAGGTCAGCTCAGCCCCAGCATTTT
CDR3aa: CASSPTSRVRSAQPQHF

v_gene: TRBV28
j_gene: TRBJ1-5
abundance: NA
d_gene: NA
CDR3nt: TGTGCCAGCCATCAGGGGAATCAGCCCCAGCATTTT
CDR3aa: CASHQGNQPQHF

v_gene: TRBV6-2/TRBV6-3
j_gene: TRBJ2-1
abundance: NA
d_gene: NA
CDR3nt: TGTGCCAGCAGTTACGCCAAGTACAATGAGCAGTTCTTC
CDR3aa: CASSYAKYNEQFF

v_gene: TRBV9
j_gene: TRBJ2-3
abundance: NA
d_gene: TRBD2
CDR3nt: TGTGCCAGCAACCTAGGCCGCGGGGGGTGGTATTTT
CDR3aa: CASNLGRGGWYF

v_gene: TRBV4-3
j_gene: TRBJ1-1
abundance: NA
d_gene: NA
CDR3nt: TGCGCCAGCAGCCAAGATCCCCGCCAGAACACTGAAGCTTTCTTT
CDR3aa: CASSQDPRQNTEAFF

v_gene: TRBV2
j_gene: TRBJ1-6
abundance: NA
d_gene: NA
CDR3nt: TGTGCCAGCAGTCCACGGGACAATTCACCCCTCCACTTT
CDR3aa: CASSPRDNSPLHF

v_gene: TRBV28
j_gene: TRBJ1-4
abundance: NA
d_gene: TRBD1
CDR3nt: TGTGCCAGCAGTTGGGGGACAGGGGGTGAAAAACTGTTTTTT
CDR3aa: CASSWGTGGEKLFF

v_gene: TRBV7-2
j_gene: TRBJ1-6
abundance: NA
d_gene: TRBD1
CDR3nt: TGTGCCAGCAGCTCCAGACAGGGGGGCGGTTCACCCCTCCACTTT
CDR3aa: CASSSRQGGGSPLHF

v_gene: TRBV24-1
j_gene: TRBJ1-1
abundance: once
d_gene: NA
CDR3nt: TGTGCCACCAGTGATTTCAGCAGGAACACTGAAGCTTTCTTT
CDR3aa: CATSDFSRNTEAFF

v_gene: TRBV30
j_gene: TRBJ1-5
abundance: NA
d_gene: NA
CDR3nt: TGTGCCTGGAGTGTTTCCCGGGGCCGTCAGCCCCAGCATTTT
CDR3aa: CAWSVSRGRQPQHF

v_gene: TRBV4-2
j_gene: TRBJ2-3
abundance: NA
d_gene: TRBD1
CDR3nt: TGTGCCAGCAGCATAGGACAGGGTGGCACAGATACGCAGTATTTT
CDR3aa: CASSIGQGGTDTQYF

v_gene: TRBV30
j_gene: TRBJ2-2
abundance: once
d_gene: TRBD2
CDR3nt: TGTGCCTCCCGGGGCGGGGGAACCGGGGAGCTGTTTTTT
CDR3aa: CASRGGGTGELFF

v_gene: TRBV28
j_gene: TRBJ1-2
abundance: NA
d_gene: TRBD1
CDR3nt: TGTGCCAGCAGTTCGTTCTCAGGGGGCAACTATGGCTACACCTTC
CDR3aa: CASSSFSGGNYGYTF

v_gene: TRBV6-2/TRBV6-3
j_gene: TRBJ2-7
abundance: NA
d_gene: NA
CDR3nt: TGTGCCAGCAGTTACTCAAGAGAGCAGTACTTC
CDR3aa: CASSYSREQYF

v_gene: TRBV4-3
j_gene: TRBJ2-7
abundance: once
d_gene: NA
CDR3nt: TGCGCCAGCAGCCAAGGAGTAGAGCTTCGATACGAGCAGTACTTC
CDR3aa: CASSQGVELRYEQYF

v_gene: TRBV5-1
j_gene: TRBJ1-1
abundance: NA
d_gene: TRBD1
CDR3nt: TGCGCCAGCAGCTCACAGGGGGGTGCCACTGAAGCTTTCTTT
CDR3aa: CASSSQGGATEAFF

v_gene: TRBV2
j_gene: TRBJ2-7
abundance: NA
d_gene: NA
CDR3nt: TGTGCCAGCAAAGGCGCAGAGGGGAGCTACGAGCAGTACTTC
CDR3aa: CASKGAEGSYEQYF

v_gene: TRBV27
j_gene: TRBJ2-2
abundance: NA
d_gene: NA
CDR3nt: TGTGCCAGCAGTTTGCACAGGGCCGGGGAGCTGTTTTTT
CDR3aa: CASSLHRAGELFF

v_gene: TRBV11-3
j_gene: TRBJ1-1
abundance: once
d_gene: TRBD1
CDR3nt: TGTGCCAGCAGGATGGCCCCGGGACAGGGCCTAGTTTTCTTT
CDR3aa: CASRMAPGQGLVFF

v_gene: TRBV4-2
j_gene: TRBJ1-1
abundance: NA
d_gene: NA
CDR3nt: TGTGCCAGCAGCCAAGAGGAGGGCCTTGAAGCTTTCTTT
CDR3aa: CASSQEEGLEAFF

v_gene: TRBV7-9
j_gene: TRBJ1-4
abundance: NA
d_gene: TRBD1
CDR3nt: TGTGCCAGCAGCTCCTTCGACAGGGAGGGTGAAAAACTGTTTTTT
CDR3aa: CASSSFDREGEKLFF

v_gene: TRBV11-3
j_gene: TRBJ2-1
abundance: NA
d_gene: NA
CDR3nt: TGTGCCAGCAGCTTAGAGGAGGGTGGCACCCCCAATGAGCAGTTCTTC
CDR3aa: CASSLEEGGTPNEQFF

v_gene: TRBV18
j_gene: TRBJ1-6
abundance: NA
d_gene: NA
CDR3nt: TGTGCCAGCTCACCGGTACAGGGCGGTAATTCACCCCTCCACTTT
CDR3aa: CASSPVQGGNSPLHF

v_gene: TRBV15
j_gene: TRBJ2-7
abundance: NA
d_gene: TRBD2
CDR3nt: TGTGCCACCAGCGCGCGGGCGGGGGGCTACGAGCAGTACTTC
CDR3aa: CATSARAGGYEQYF

v_gene: TRBV28
j_gene: TRBJ1-1
abundance: NA
d_gene: NA
CDR3nt: TGTGCCAGCACCACCCCCGGCAGGAACACTGAAGCTTTCTTT
CDR3aa: CASTTPGRNTEAFF

v_gene: TRBV2
j_gene: TRBJ2-3
abundance: once
d_gene: NA
CDR3nt: TGTGCCAGCAGTAAAGCGGGAGATACGCAGTATTTT
CDR3aa: CASSKAGDTQYF

v_gene: TRBV5-1
j_gene: TRBJ2-5
abundance: NA
d_gene: TRBD2
CDR3nt: TGCGCCAGCAGCTTCCCGGGACTAGCGGGGGAGCCTCGGGAGACCCAGTACTTC
CDR3aa: CASSFPGLAGEPRETQYF

v_gene: TRBV28
j_gene: TRBJ2-1
abundance: once
d_gene: TRBD2
CDR3nt: TGTGCCAGCAGTTTTGGCCGGGAGGGCCTGCATGAGCAGTTCTTC
CDR3aa: CASSFGREGLHEQFF

v_gene: TRBV19
j_gene: TRBJ2-1
abundance: NA
d_gene: NA
CDR3nt: TGTGCCAGTAGTATAGCACGGGACAATGAGCAGTTCTTC
CDR3aa: CASSIARDNEQFF